Below, 6 T cell receptor beta chains from the same sample are listed, as sequenced in a study of cytomegalovirus exposure and HLA in healthy donors. The PCR made use of 60 Vbeta and 13 Jbeta primers. The method was immunoSEQ multiplex PCR; TCRdb's version includes in-frame clones alone and lacks a portion of them. The profile shows 150,000 to 200,000 clones, roughly three quarters of them singletons. The specimen was PBMCs. The receptors come from a woman aged 40 to 50 in good health and CMV-seronegative.

This chain joins TRBV2 and TRBJ2-4; 7 nucleotides line up with TRBD1. The germline gives CDR1 SNHLY, CDR2 FYNNEI. The CDR3 sequence is 15 residues long. V gave up 4 bases and J gave up 0 bases; unmatched junction bases: 3. CDR3 DNA: TGTGCCAGCAGTGGGACAGGTATAGCCAAAAACATTCAGTACTTC. Its translation is CASSGTGIAKNIQYF.

The CDR3 is CASSRIGIMRGYTF. The DNA for the CDR3 is TGTGCCAGCAGTCGAATCGGGATCATGCGGGGCTACACCTTC. The rearrangement joins TRBV28 to TRBJ1-2; D call uncertain. Germline CDR1 reads MDHEN; CDR2 reads SYDVKM. The CDR3 spans 14 residues. V gave up 5 bases and J gave up 8 bases, with 18 bases separating them.

CDR3 loop: CASSLGPPGISGSPQETQYF. The CDR3 DNA reads as TGTGCCAGCAGTTTAGGGCCCCCGGGGATTAGCGGTTCGCCCCAAGAGACCCAGTACTTC. The V and J genes are TRBV27 and TRBJ2-5, with D possibly being TRBD2 (6 bases). V dropped 2 bases and J dropped 1 base, with 26 bases sitting between them. Germline V gives CDR1 MNHEY, CDR2 SMNVEV (reference sequence). This CDR3 has 20 residues.

This clone turned up a few times. The rearrangement uses TRBV28 and TRBJ2-6; D is perhaps TRBD2 (6 bases). The CDR3 spans 12 residues. V shed 6 bases and J shed 11 bases, with 11 bases lying between them. CDR1 is MDHEN and CDR2 is SYDVKM in the germline V gene. CDR3 sequence reads: CASSIAVDVLTF. The CDR3 DNA reads as TGTGCCAGCAGCATAGCGGTCGACGTCCTGACTTTC.

This chain links TRBV4-1 with TRBJ2-7; 10 bases match TRBD2. The CDR3 length is 16 residues. J gave up 0 bases and V 1 base, and 3 bases lay outside the gene matches. Germline CDR1 MGHRA, CDR2 YSYEKL. For the CDR3, the DNA is TGCGCCAGCAGCCAAGGACTAGCGGGCCGCTCCTACGAGCAGTACTTC. Translated: CASSQGLAGRSYEQYF.

J is TRBJ2-1 and V is TRBV15; D may be TRBD2 (5 bases). CDR1 and CDR2 from the germline V gene are LNHNV and YYDKDF (reference sequence). The length of the CDR3 is 15 residues. The V and J ends lost 0 bases and 5 bases respectively, with 11 bases between them. CDR3 coding DNA: TGTGCCACCAGCAGAGATCCGGGGTCCCACAATGAGCAGTTCTTC. It encodes CATSRDPGSHNEQFF. Full variable domain (missing parts from reference TRBV15 and TRBJ2-1): DAMVIQNPRYQVTQFGKPVTLSCSQTLNHNVMYWYQQKSSQAPKLLFHYYDKDFNNEADTPDNFQSRRPNTSFCFLDIRSPGLGDTAMYLCATSRDPGSHNEQFFGPGTRLTVL.